What follows are 23 T cell receptor beta chains derived from one specimen sequenced in a study of breast tumors, draining lymph nodes, adjacent tissues. One entry per CDR3 protein results from TCRdb running MiXCR on the multiplex PCR reads. The repertoire includes 70,000 or so distinct CDR3 sequences, 40% to 55% of them detected once, and 8.4% sits in the top ten. The sample comprised breast tumor tissue. Source of these receptors: a female donor with breast cancer. Some clones in this sample may be carry-over from other donors' samples.

At least ten counts were recorded for this clonotype. A much bigger clone sits one base away, suggesting this may be a read error. The chain has TRBV6-5 and TRBJ2-1; 8 bases agree with TRBD2. This CDR3 is 11 amino acids long. The germline CDR1 and CDR2 sequences are MNHEY and SVGAGI. CDR3 loop: CVAGLYNEQFF. In DNA, the CDR3 is TGTGTAGCGGGACTCTACAATGAGCAGTTCTTC.

This clonotype appeared many times. V and J are TRBV9 and TRBJ2-1; D ambiguous. Germline lookup yields CDR1 SGDLS and CDR2 YYNGEE. V dropped 0 bases and J dropped 6 bases, with 13 bases sitting between them. This CDR3 has 15 residues. The CDR3 region is CASSVGTSLRNEQFF. DNA for the CDR3: TGTGCCAGCAGCGTAGGAACCTCCCTGCGCAATGAGCAGTTCTTC.

At least ten counts were recorded for this clonotype. The chain joins TRBV12-3 or TRBV12-4 to TRBJ1-5; 9 bases agree with TRBD1. V gave up 4 bases and J gave up 6 bases; unmatched junction bases: 10. The CDR3 spans 16 residues. The CDR3 is CASSSPGQGGVQPQHF. CDR3 bases: TGTGCCAGCAGTTCCCCGGGACAGGGTGGTGTTCAGCCCCAGCATTTT.

There are many counts of this clonotype. CDR3 region: CASSSGLAGMGETQYF. The CDR3 bases are TGTGCCAGCAGCTCCGGACTAGCGGGGATGGGGGAGACCCAGTACTTC. The chain carries TRBV7-9 and TRBJ2-5, with 12 bases fitting TRBD2. The junction had 8 bases not matched to a gene; V was cut back by 4 bases and J by 5 bases. The CDR3 totals 16 residues. Germline lookup yields CDR1 SEHNR and CDR2 FQNEAQ (reference sequence).

The rearrangement links TRBV6-6 to TRBJ1-2; TRBD1 matches at 7 bases. J lost 2 bases, V lost 7 bases, and 10 bases had no gene match. Germline values: CDR1 MNHNY, CDR2 SVGAGI (reference sequence). The CDR3 has 15 residues. CDR3 in amino acids: CASTQGDRVNYGYTF. The CDR3 DNA reads as TGTGCCAGCACTCAGGGGGACAGAGTCAACTATGGCTACACCTTC.

In regard to this clonotype: This may come from a read error, since a much larger clone is one base off. The chain carries TRBV7-2 and TRBJ1-2, with D tentatively TRBD1 (6 bases). This CDR3 region has 15 residues. Looked up from germline, CDR1 is SGHTA and CDR2 is FQGNSA. Written as DNA, the CDR3 is TGTGCCAGCAGCCTACTACAGGGAGCTAACTATGGCTACCCCTTC. This encodes CASSLLQGANYGYPF.

This clonotype was picked up many times. The chain couples TRBV11-3 to TRBJ2-7; 9 nucleotides line up with TRBD1. From germline, CDR1 is SGHNT and CDR2 YENEEA. The CDR3 extends over 15 amino acids. The ends lost 2 bases at V and 4 bases at J; junction bases unmatched: 6. The chain's CDR3 is CASSLTRDRAYEQYF. CDR3 DNA sequence: TGTGCCAGCAGCTTAACCCGGGACAGGGCGTACGAGCAGTACTTC.

This rearrangement joins TRBV9 to TRBJ2-1; TRBD2 might be the D (6 bases). Looked up from germline, CDR1 is SGDLS and CDR2 is YYNGEE. Trimming pared 4 bases from V and 5 bases from J, leaving 16 bases between. This CDR3 spans 15 amino acids. CDR3 sequence: CASSLWGSGNNEQFF. CDR3 coding DNA: TGTGCCAGCAGCCTCTGGGGTAGCGGAAACAATGAGCAGTTCTTC.

The chain combines TRBV12-3 or TRBV12-4 with TRBJ1-1, with D unclear. The CDR3 has 13 residues. V was trimmed by 6 bases and J by 0 bases, leaving 8 bases between them. CDR3 DNA: TGTGCCAGCAGCCCAGACATGAACACTGAAGCTTTCTTT. Protein product: CASSPDMNTEAFF.

Regarding this clonotype: An end of the junction does not agree with germline; a read error may underlie this. This chain links TRBV5-1 with TRBJ2-5; D is perhaps TRBD1 (8 bases). The CDR3 is 15 residues long. Germline assignment: CDR1 SGHRS and CDR2 YFSETQ. Here the CDR3 reads CAGSLAPTGGETQYF. DNA for the CDR3: TGCGCCGGCAGCCTGGCGCCCACAGGGGGGGAGACCCAATACTTC.

This clonotype was found many times. This chain joins TRBV19 and TRBJ1-5, with 9 nucleotides matching TRBD1. The junction had 6 bases not matched to a gene; V was cut back by 3 bases and J by 6 bases. The germline CDR1 and CDR2 sequences are LNHDA and SQIVND (reference sequence). CDR3 length equals 15 residues. CDR3 in amino acids: CASSIQDRGSQPQHF. Written as DNA, the CDR3 is TGTGCCAGTAGTATTCAGGACAGGGGAAGTCAGCCCCAGCATTTT.

Regarding this clonotype: A much more abundant neighbour one base away suggests this may be a read error. A read error is likely, as this CDR3 ends without the conserved phenylalanine or tryptophan. V gene TRBV7-6 combines with J gene TRBJ1-3; TRBD1 is a possible D gene (6 bases). CDR1 is SGHVS, CDR2 FNYEAQ, per germline. Trimming cost V 5 bases and J 1 base, with 18 bases left between them. CDR3 length equals 17 residues. This CDR3 reads CASSPRGGGFSGNTIYL. In nucleotides, the CDR3 is TGTGCCAGCAGCCCAAGAGGGGGGGGATTTTCTGGAAACACCATATATCTT.

The chain links TRBV18 to TRBJ1-4; D perhaps matches TRBD1 (5 bases). The germline V gene has CDR1 KGHSH and CDR2 LQKENI. The CDR3 loop spans 15 amino acids. Trimming stripped 3 bases from V and 3 bases from J, with 11 bases between. CDR3: CASSPSGAANEKLFF. Here the CDR3 DNA reads TGTGCCAGCTCACCCTCCGGGGCTGCTAATGAAAAACTGTTTTTT.

This clonotype was found many times. The CDR3 sequence is CASSLSQGVGETQYF. The CDR3 coding sequence is TGTGCCAGCAGCTTATCTCAGGGGGTAGGGGAGACCCAGTACTTC. The V gene is TRBV7-6, the J gene TRBJ2-5; 7 positions match TRBD1. CDR1 and CDR2 from the germline V gene are SGHVS and FNYEAQ. CDR3 size: 15 residues. V shed 2 bases and J 5 bases; nucleotides not matched to a gene: 8.

This clonotype is labeled as medium-sized (0.01 to 0.1%). This sequence joins TRBV5-1 and TRBJ2-7; D call uncertain. Germline lookup yields CDR1 SGHRS and CDR2 YFSETQ. V lost 0 bases, J lost 3 bases, and 16 bases lay in between. This CDR3 is 16 amino acids long. The CDR3 spells CASSLAGPLVGYEQYF. The CDR3 coding sequence is TGCGCCAGCAGCTTGGCCGGGCCGTTGGTTGGCTACGAGCAGTACTTC.

By sample fraction, this clonotype is medium-sized. The chain has TRBV20-1 and TRBJ2-1; D may match TRBD1 or TRBD2 (6 bases each). Germline CDR1 reads DFQATT; CDR2 reads SNEGSKA (reference sequence). Trimming took off 1 base at V and 7 bases at J, with 11 bases between the two ends. CDR3 length: 13 residues. DNA of the CDR3: TGCAGTGCTAGAGGTGGGGGGCCGAATGAGCAGTTCTTC. It translates to CSARGGGPNEQFF.

The chain has TRBV5-5 and TRBJ1-2, with 7 bases identical to TRBD1. The CDR3 runs to 13 residues. Unmatched junction bases numbered 5, after V lost 3 bases and J lost 6 bases. Germline values: CDR1 SGHKS, CDR2 YYEKEE (reference sequence). The CDR3, as DNA: TGTGCCAGCAGCTCACAGGGGCTGGATGGCTACACCTTC. Protein sequence: CASSSQGLDGYTF.

This sequence joins TRBV20-1 and TRBJ2-4; a possible D gene is TRBD1 (6 bases). CDR1 and CDR2 (germline): DFQATT, SNEGSKA (reference sequence). The CDR3 runs 14 residues. Trimming shortened V by 0 bases and J by 9 bases, and 15 bases separated the two germline ends. This chain's CDR3 is CSARDRVAGAIQYF. CDR3 nucleotide sequence: TGCAGTGCTAGAGATCGAGTGGCAGGGGCCATTCAGTACTTC.

The J gene is TRBJ2-1, the V gene TRBV15; possibly TRBD2 for D (5 bases). The CDR3 sequence is 14 residues long. CDR1 and CDR2 (germline): LNHNV, YYDKDF (reference sequence). With 3 bases removed from V and 4 bases from J, the gap between germline ends came to 10 bases. The chain's CDR3 is CATSSRDAYNEQFF. Written as DNA, the CDR3 is TGTGCCACCAGCAGCCGGGATGCTTACAATGAGCAGTTCTTC.

V and J are TRBV19 and TRBJ1-1, with D perhaps matching TRBD1 (6 bases). The CDR3 extends over 13 amino acids. Trimming removed 7 bases at V and 14 bases at J, with 23 bases between. The germline V gene encodes CDR1 LNHDA and CDR2 SQIVND (reference sequence). The CDR3 region is CASTPPEYERGFF. Written as DNA, the CDR3 is TGTGCCAGTACCCCGCCAGAGTATGAGAGGGGGTTCTTT.

This clonotype was recorded at least ten times. The chain links TRBV7-2 to TRBJ1-2; TRBD1 is a possible D gene (6 bases). V was trimmed by 1 base and J by 8 bases, leaving 17 bases between them. Germline CDR1 and CDR2: SGHTA and FQGNSA. CDR3 length: 15 residues. The CDR3 loop is CASSLGLNRVGGYTF. In DNA, the CDR3 is TGTGCCAGCAGCTTAGGTTTAAACAGGGTCGGCGGCTACACCTTC. Filled out from reference TRBV7-2 and TRBJ1-2, the complete variable domain reads GAGVSQSPSNKVTEKGKDVELRCDPISGHTALYWYRQSLGQGLEFLIYFQGNSAPDKSGLPSDRFSAERTGGSVSTLTIQRTQQEDSAVYLCASSLGLNRVGGYTFGSGTRLTVV.

This clonotype was seen once. V is TRBV4-3 and J is TRBJ2-7; 10 bases match TRBD1. The CDR3 runs 15 residues. Germline V gene lookup returns CDR1 LGHNA and CDR2 YSLEER. V shed 1 base, J shed 4 bases, and the junction held 4 bases outside the gene matches. The CDR3 here is CASSQGGGQGYEQYF. The CDR3 coding sequence is TGCGCCAGCAGCCAAGGAGGGGGACAGGGGTACGAGCAGTACTTC.

This chain connects TRBV2 to TRBJ1-5, with D tentatively TRBD1 (6 bases). Trimming cost V 6 bases and J 2 bases, with 20 bases left between them. The CDR3 spans 17 residues. The germline V gene encodes CDR1 SNHLY and CDR2 FYNNEI. The CDR3 is CASSLAGGAEGNQPQHF. Here the CDR3 DNA reads TGTGCCAGCAGCCTAGCGGGGGGGGCTGAGGGCAATCAGCCCCAGCATTTT.